Listed below are T cell receptor beta chains from one sample, sequenced in a study of blood T cell repertoires in COVID-19. This table comes from immunoSEQ multiplex PCR, and its TCRdb copy is limited to in-frame clones, with some not included. The top ten clones hold 0.85% to 1% of a sample with about 230,000 clones, around 84% of them seen once. Sequencing was performed on peripheral blood. Receptors originate from a man between 40 and 49 years old with acute or convalescent COVID-19. CDR3s include the opening cysteine and the closing phenylalanine or tryptophan. A D gene is named only where the DNA matches it firmly. Clone size is shown for a subset of rows, as once, few, many or a class of expanded clone.

V,size,J,D,CDR3,DNA
TRBV7-8,-,TRBJ2-3,TRBD1,CASSFGTAVDTQYF,TGTGCCAGCAGCTTCGGGACAGCTGTGGATACGCAGTATTTT
TRBV4-3,-,TRBJ1-1,-,CASSQVGIGGTEAFF,TGCGCCAGCAGCCAAGTCGGAATCGGGGGCACTGAAGCTTTCTTT
TRBV7-9,-,TRBJ2-2,-,CASSRPGTGELFF,TGTGCCAGCAGCCGGCCCGGGACCGGGGAGCTGTTTTTT
TRBV18,few,TRBJ1-1,-,CASSPSGTRQPKKAFF,TGTGCCAGCTCACCATCCGGGACACGCCAACCTAAAAAAGCTTTCTTT
TRBV27,once,TRBJ2-5,-,CASSLNGPGSETQYF,TGTGCCAGCAGTTTAAATGGGCCGGGGTCGGAGACCCAGTACTTC
TRBV10-1,-,TRBJ2-3,TRBD2,CASKEASGPDTQYF,TGCGCCAGCAAAGAGGCTAGCGGGCCAGATACGCAGTATTTT
TRBV5-1,-,TRBJ1-2,TRBD1,CASSSAQGAQSYGYTF,TGCGCCAGCAGCTCGGCCCAGGGGGCGCAGAGCTATGGCTACACCTTC
TRBV19,-,TRBJ2-7,TRBD1,CASSIFLTGQTSYEQYF,TGTGCCAGTAGTATCTTCTTAACGGGACAGACCTCCTACGAGCAGTACTTC
TRBV5-1,-,TRBJ1-1,-,CASSFGLQGSNTEAFF,TGCGCCAGCAGCTTCGGTCTGCAGGGCTCGAACACTGAAGCTTTCTTT
TRBV4-2,-,TRBJ1-2,TRBD1,CASRGGTGEGYGYTF,TGTGCCAGCAGGGGGGGGACAGGGGAAGGTTATGGCTACACCTTC
TRBV13,-,TRBJ1-1,TRBD1,CASSPDRAVWTEAFF,TGTGCCAGCAGTCCGGACAGGGCGGTCTGGACTGAAGCTTTCTTT
TRBV28,-,TRBJ2-2,TRBD2,CASRRGGANTGELFF,TGTGCCAGCAGACGGGGGGGTGCGAACACCGGGGAGCTGTTTTTT
TRBV19,-,TRBJ1-2,-,CASSQDIYGYTF,TGTGCCAGTAGTCAGGACATTTATGGCTACACCTTC
TRBV7-2,-,TRBJ2-1,-,CASSLALSGWDNEQFF,TGTGCCAGCAGCTTAGCGCTTAGCGGTTGGGACAATGAGCAGTTCTTC
TRBV6-6,few,TRBJ2-6,TRBD2,CASSQDGRQINVLTF,TGTGCCAGCAGCCAAGACGGGAGGCAGATCAACGTCCTGACTTTC
TRBV9,-,TRBJ1-2,TRBD1,CASSVAEQGEGGYTF,TGTGCCAGCAGCGTAGCGGAACAGGGGGAAGGTGGCTACACCTTC